Below, 27 T cell receptor beta chains from the same sample are listed, as sequenced in a study of blood T cell repertoires in COVID-19. The table came from immunoSEQ multiplex PCR; TCRdb's copy has only in-frame clones and leaves some out. The sample has approximately 300,000 clones; more than 70% are singletons. The sequenced sample was peripheral blood. These receptors originate from a woman in her fifties or sixties with acute or convalescent COVID-19.

Here the CDR3 reads CASSLALGGRETQYF. The CDR3 DNA sequence: TGTGCCAGCAGCTTAGCACTCGGGGGGCGAGAGACCCAGTACTTC. V gene TRBV11-2 combines with J gene TRBJ2-5; maybe TRBD2 (7 bases). The V and J ends lost 1 base and 4 bases respectively, with 13 bases between them. The CDR3 sequence is 15 residues long. Germline CDR1 reads SGHAT; CDR2 reads FQNNGV.

This clone was detected only once. The chain recombines TRBV5-4 with TRBJ2-5; 7 positions agree with TRBD1. Germline CDR1 and CDR2: SGHNT and YYREEE (reference sequence). J was trimmed by 3 bases and V by 1 base; bases with no gene match: 6. This CDR3 contains 15 residues. CDR3 nucleotides: TGTGCCAGCAGCTTGTCCGGGACAGTAAAAGAGACCCAGTACTTC. Translating it yields CASSLSGTVKETQYF.

This clone is a singleton in its sample. V and J are TRBV5-1 and TRBJ1-6; D unclear. V shed 4 bases and J shed 7 bases, with 18 bases lying between them. Germline CDR1 is SGHRS and CDR2 is YFSETQ. The CDR3 runs to 16 residues. This chain's CDR3 is CASSPMVAAGNSPLHF. CDR3 in DNA: TGCGCCAGCAGCCCTATGGTGGCAGCCGGGAATTCACCCCTCCACTTT.

On this clone itself: The junction shows a germline mismatch at one end, possibly a read error. The chain joins TRBV9 to TRBJ2-7, with TRBD1 matching 7 bases. This CDR3 comprises 12 residues. Per germline, CDR1 SGDLS and CDR2 YYNGEE. The CDR3, as DNA: TGTGCCAGCAGAGAGGGGGCTGGACAGTTTACCTTC. Translation: CASREGAGQFTF.

This rearrangement joins TRBV5-6 to TRBJ2-1; D might be TRBD2 (6 bases). The germline V gene has CDR1 SGHDT and CDR2 YYEEEE. Trimming took 1 base from V and 5 from J, leaving 13 bases between them. CDR3 length: 15 amino acids. CDR3 region: CASSLFPSVDNEQFF. The CDR3 DNA is TGTGCCAGCAGCTTGTTCCCTAGCGTGGACAATGAGCAGTTCTTC.

The table lists this clone with a count of one. Within the sample, other DNA sequences also encode this same CDR3. The chain joins TRBV28 to TRBJ1-5, with 8 bases identical to TRBD1. The CDR3 sequence is 14 residues long. The junction had 0 bases not matched to a gene; V was cut back by 4 bases and J by 1 base. Germline V gene sequence: CDR1 MDHEN, CDR2 SYDVKM. This CDR3 is CASSSGGSNQPQHF. The CDR3 DNA reads TGTGCCAGCAGTTCAGGGGGCAGCAATCAGCCCCAGCATTTT. Combining the CDR3 with reference TRBV28 and TRBJ1-5 gives the whole variable domain DVKVTQSSRYLVKRTGEKVFLECVQDMDHENMFWYRQDPGLGLRLIYFSYDVKMKEKGDIPEGYSVSREKKERFSLILESASTNQTSMYLCASSSGGSNQPQHFGDGTRLSIL.

The rearrangement uses TRBV15 and TRBJ2-2, with D tentatively TRBD1 (6 bases). Trimming removed 9 bases at V and 6 bases at J, with 14 bases between. Germline loops: CDR1 LNHNV, CDR2 YYDKDF (reference sequence). This CDR3 comprises 13 residues. The CDR3: CATGQKVAGELFF. Written as DNA, the CDR3 is TGTGCCACAGGACAGAAAGTGGCCGGGGAGCTGTTTTTT.

V usage is TRBV3-1 (or the pseudogene TRBV3-2) and J usage is TRBJ2-1; 9 bases map to TRBD1. The length of the CDR3 is 13 residues. The germline gives CDR1 LGHDT, CDR2 YNNKEL (reference sequence). The trim removed 0 bases at V and 12 bases at J, leaving 3 bases unmatched. CDR3 in DNA: TGTGCCAGCAGCCAAGATCCGACAGGGGGGCAGTTCTTC. Protein: CASSQDPTGGQFF.

V and J are TRBV27 and TRBJ2-5, with D tentatively TRBD2 (5 bases). The V gene lost 2 bases and the J gene lost 1 base, with 14 bases spanning the gap. Germline lookup yields CDR1 MNHEY and CDR2 SMNVEV (reference sequence). The CDR3 is 16 amino acids. The CDR3 nucleotides read TGTGCCAGCAGTTTAACCGGGATCACTATCCAAGAGACCCAGTACTTC. It translates to CASSLTGITIQETQYF.

The chain links TRBV10-3 to TRBJ1-1; no definite D call. V lost 4 bases to trimming and J lost 7 bases, with 16 bases between them. Germline CDR1 is ENHRY and CDR2 is SYGVKD. The CDR3 consists of 14 residues. The CDR3, as DNA: TGTGCCATCAGTGGGGCCCTGTCTCTCCATGAAGCTTTCTTT. It yields the protein CAISGALSLHEAFF.

J is TRBJ2-2 and V is TRBV5-6, with D possibly matching TRBD1 (7 bases). The germline gives CDR1 SGHDT, CDR2 YYEEEE. This CDR3 contains 16 residues. Trimming pared 4 bases from V and 0 bases from J, leaving 13 bases between. The CDR3 here is CASSLEGQPNTGELFF. As DNA, the CDR3 is TGTGCCAGCAGCCTGGAGGGACAGCCGAACACCGGGGAGCTGTTTTTT.

V gene TRBV3-1 (or the pseudogene TRBV3-2) combines with J gene TRBJ2-5; TRBD1 is a possible D gene (5 bases). V was clipped by 7 bases and J by 5 bases, with 5 bases between them. This CDR3 spans 10 amino acids. The germline CDR1 and CDR2 sequences are LGHDT and YNNKEL (reference sequence). The DNA for the CDR3 is TGTGCCAGCAAGGGGGAGACCCAGTACTTC. Translating it yields CASKGETQYF.

V gene TRBV5-1 combines with J gene TRBJ2-1, with 8 bases that match TRBD1. Per germline, CDR1 SGHRS and CDR2 YFSETQ. The CDR3 covers 15 residues. Germline trimming cut 4 bases from V and 4 bases from J; bases unmatched to any gene: 7. CDR3 coding DNA: TGCGCCAGCAGCGTGGGTACAGGGGGGTACAATGAGCAGTTCTTC. Its protein is CASSVGTGGYNEQFF.

The J gene is TRBJ2-7, the V gene TRBV6-5; the D gene is possibly TRBD2 (6 bases). The CDR3 totals 13 residues. Germline lookup yields CDR1 MNHEY and CDR2 SVGAGI. The V gene lost 6 bases and the J gene lost 7 bases, with 16 bases spanning the gap. CDR3 DNA: TGTGCCAGCAGCCGCGGGGTGGTGGGGGAGCAGTACGTC. Translation gives CASSRGVVGEQYV.

V is TRBV19 and J is TRBJ1-5; TRBD1 matches 7 bases. Trimming cost V 5 bases and J 6 bases; bases outside gene matches: 7. Germline CDR1 is LNHDA and CDR2 is SQIVND (reference sequence). CDR3 length: 14 amino acids. The CDR3 sequence: CASSSRTGGQPQHF. The CDR3 region has the DNA TGTGCCAGTAGTTCCCGGACAGGAGGTCAGCCCCAGCATTTT. The full variable domain, its missing parts supplied by reference TRBV19 and TRBJ1-5, is DGGITQSPKYLFRKEGQNVTLSCEQNLNHDAMYWYRQDPGQGLRLIYYSQIVNDFQKGDIAEGYSVSREKKESFPLTVTSAQKNPTAFYLCASSSRTGGQPQHFGDGTRLSIL.

The chain carries TRBV5-1 and TRBJ2-1, with 9 bases lining up with TRBD2. The CDR3 extends over 17 amino acids. Germline trimming cut 6 bases from V and 0 bases from J; bases unmatched to any gene: 10. CDR1 SGHRS and CDR2 YFSETQ come from the germline V gene. For the CDR3, the DNA is TGCGCCAGCACTTCGGGCGGGGGGGTTAGCTCCTACAATGAGCAGTTCTTC. It translates to CASTSGGGVSSYNEQFF.

The chain carries TRBV7-2 and TRBJ1-1; D is possibly TRBD1 (6 bases). Germline CDR1 and CDR2: SGHTA and FQGNSA. The ends were cut back, 6 bases at V and 0 bases at J, with 14 bases in the middle. This CDR3 is built from 15 residues. This CDR3 reads CASSRRQVMNTEAFF. CDR3 DNA: TGTGCCAGCAGTCGCCGACAGGTCATGAACACTGAAGCTTTCTTT.

The chain uses TRBV16 and TRBJ1-1; D uncertain. Looked up from germline, CDR1 is KGHSY and CDR2 is FQNENV. The CDR3 has 14 residues. V was pared by 1 base and J by 1 base, with 7 bases between. CDR3 bases: TGTGCCAGCAGCCAATGGCAAACGAACACTGAAGCTTTCTTT. This encodes CASSQWQTNTEAFF. Full variable domain (missing parts from reference TRBV16 and TRBJ1-1): GEEVAQTPKHLVRGEGQKAKLYCAPIKGHSYVFWYQQVLKNEFKFLISFQNENVFDETGMPKERFSAKCLPNSPCSLEIQATKLEDSAVYFCASSQWQTNTEAFFGQGTRLTVV.

There are a few counts of this clone. CDR3 nucleotides: TGTGCCAGCAGTGGGGGGGGATTCACTGAAGCTTTCTTT. Amino acid sequence: CASSGGGFTEAFF. The rearrangement joins TRBV2 to TRBJ1-1, with a possible D match to TRBD1 (5 bases). V dropped 4 bases and J dropped 4 bases, with 10 bases sitting between them. CDR3 length: 13 amino acids. Germline V gene lookup returns CDR1 SNHLY and CDR2 FYNNEI. The full variable domain, its missing parts supplied by reference TRBV2 and TRBJ1-1, is EPEVTQTPSHQVTQMGQEVILRCVPISNHLYFYWYRQILGQKVEFLVSFYNNEISEKSEIFDDQFSVERPDGSNFTLKIRSTKLEDSAMYFCASSGGGFTEAFFGQGTRLTVV.

The CDR3 nucleotides are TGTGCCAGCAGCTTGGACCGGTATGAAGCTTTCTTT. Its protein product is CASSLDRYEAFF. The V gene is TRBV5-8, the J gene TRBJ1-1; D gene ambiguous. Trimming cost V 0 bases and J 7 bases, with 7 bases left between them. The CDR3 spans 12 residues. Germline V gene sequence: CDR1 SGHTS, CDR2 YDEGEE. Using reference TRBV5-8 and TRBJ1-1 for the parts outside the CDR3, the full variable domain is EAGVTQSPTHLIKTRGQQATLRCSPISGHTSVYWYQQALGLGLQFLLWYDEGEERNRGNFPPRFSGRQFPNYSSELNVNALELEDSALYLCASSLDRYEAFFGQGTRLTVV.

The rearrangement links TRBV4-2 to TRBJ2-1; 10 nucleotides agree with TRBD2. The trim removed 0 bases at V and 10 bases at J, leaving 6 bases unmatched. Germline V gene sequence: CDR1 LGHNA, CDR2 YNFKEQ. This CDR3 region has 15 residues. The CDR3 loop is CASSQEKGSGREQFF. Written as DNA, the CDR3 is TGTGCCAGCAGCCAAGAAAAGGGTAGCGGGAGGGAGCAGTTCTTC.

A word on this clone: Germline and junction disagree at one end, which may indicate a read error. V is TRBV12-5 and J is TRBJ1-4, with D maybe TRBD1 (5 bases). The germline CDR1 and CDR2 sequences are LGHNT and FRNRAP. The CDR3 runs to 13 residues. The DNA of the CDR3 is TGTGCTAGTAGTTTCGACAGTGGGGAAAAACTGTTTTTT. Its translation is CASSFDSGEKLFF.

The rearrangement joins TRBV5-1 to TRBJ1-2, with TRBD1 matching 7 bases. From germline, CDR1 is SGHRS and CDR2 YFSETQ. This CDR3 has 15 residues. Trimming removed 0 bases from V and 1 base from J; junction bases left unmatched: 3. CDR3 sequence (DNA): TGCGCCAGCAGCTTGGAGGGACAGATTAACTATGGCTACACCTTC. The encoded protein is CASSLEGQINYGYTF.

A single count supports this clone. The V call is TRBV7-2, the J call TRBJ1-5; 7 positions agree with TRBD1. The V gene end was trimmed by 2 bases and the J gene end by 5 bases; junction bases not matched to a gene: 3. The length of the CDR3 is 14 residues. Germline V gene lookup returns CDR1 SGHTA and CDR2 FQGNSA. The CDR3 DNA reads TGTGCCAGCAGCTTACGACAGGGCGATCAGCCCCAGCATTTT. Residues: CASSLRQGDQPQHF. Looking up the rest from reference TRBV7-2 and TRBJ1-5 gives the full variable domain: GAGVSQSPSNKVTEKGKDVELRCDPISGHTALYWYRQSLGQGLEFLIYFQGNSAPDKSGLPSDRFSAERTGGSVSTLTIQRTQQEDSAVYLCASSLRQGDQPQHFGDGTRLSIL.

This clone was recorded many times. The chain couples TRBV5-1 to TRBJ2-7, with TRBD1 matching over 9 bases. The CDR3 consists of 12 residues. V trimming: 4 bases; J trimming: 10 bases; junction bases outside the gene matches: 6. Germline CDR1 is SGHRS and CDR2 is YFSETQ. CDR3 DNA: TGCGCCAGCAGCACCGGGACAGGGCATCAGTACTTC. It is translated as CASSTGTGHQYF.

J is TRBJ1-1 and V is TRBV5-1; D might be TRBD1 (6 bases). V was shortened by 0 bases and J by 5 bases, with 11 bases between the two germline ends. The germline V gene encodes CDR1 SGHRS and CDR2 YFSETQ. This CDR3 has 14 residues. The DNA for the CDR3 is TGCGCCAGCAGCTTGGAGGACAGTAGTACTGAAGCTTTCTTT. Amino acid sequence: CASSLEDSSTEAFF.

This clone has only a few counts. At one end the junction does not follow the germline gene, possibly because of a read error. The chain is built from TRBV6-1 and TRBJ1-5, with TRBD1 identical over 9 bases. This CDR3 is 15 amino acids long. Germline CDR1 is MNHNS and CDR2 is SASEGT. CDR3 in DNA: TGTGCCAGCAGAGAAGCCGGGACAGGGTGGCAGCCCCAGCATTTT. This translates into CASREAGTGWQPQHF.